This TCR beta chain was observed in a study of early T cells in non-severe SARS-CoV-2 infection. Study-wide context: Bulk RNA taken from unsorted whole blood was sequenced, leaving chains unpaired. Whole-study results and caveats: VDJdb-based annotation leaned toward anti-spike CD8 responses and missed private and CD4 specificities.

This clonotype was seen repeatedly, ten times or more. Antigen: not known. The germline V and J ends were trimmed by 9 bases and 0 bases, with 21 bases remaining between them. Germline V lookup: CDR1 MNHNS, CDR2 SASEGT. The CDR3 has 17 amino acids. Separate cDNA molecules each had unique molecular identifiers attached to them. One entry per CDR3 protein, called by TCRdb with MiXCR from the 5' RACE reads. The sample has nearly 60,000 distinct CDR3 sequences, about 13% seen once. Source material: whole blood. V and J are TRBV6-1 and TRBJ2-1; TRBD1 or TRBD2 may be the D gene (6 bases each). The origin of this receptor is an adult who was a healthcare worker with PCR-confirmed SARS-CoV-2 infection or an uninfected control (not recorded which). The CDR3 sequence: CASEQEHGGSSYNEQFF. CDR3 DNA sequence: TGTGCCAGTGAGCAGGAGCACGGGGGCAGCTCCTACAATGAGCAGTTCTTC.